This entry concerns a single T cell receptor beta chain. Its antigen is currently unknown. During the collection period, no donor immune events like infections were recorded. Using immunoSEQ multiplex PCR, the repertoire was profiled, and TCRdb retains in-frame clones only, with some absent. The sample gives about 81,000 clones, 84% of which show up once; roughly a fifth is in the top ten. This sample is drawn from a study of identifying expanded T cells in peripheral blood. Study findings and constraints: Technical replicates showed about 1.2 changed clones; two weeks 15 to 20; four weeks 19.

The source material was blood. The receptor was isolated from a person aged 18-69 years in good health.

As DNA, the CDR3 is TGTGCCAGCAGCTCCCAGACGGCTATGAACACCGGGGAGCTGTTTTTT. It translates to CASSSQTAMNTGELFF. The chain has TRBV7-3 and TRBJ2-2; D gene uncertain. The CDR3 consists of 16 residues. Trimming pared 4 bases from V and 1 base from J, leaving 13 bases between. Per the germline V gene, CDR1 is SGHTA and CDR2 is FQGTGA.